Below, 8 T cell receptor beta chains from the same sample are listed, as sequenced in a study of T cell repertoires and HLA-DP antigens. No antigen is known for these receptors. The repertoire was sequenced with immunoSEQ multiplex PCR; TCRdb's copy has only in-frame clones and lacks some. This sample yields around 100,000 clones, of which 92% are seen a single time; under 0.35% belongs to the top ten. Sequenced input: CD4+ T cells from PBMCs. The receptors stem from a woman under 30 in good health and CMV-seronegative.

This chain links TRBV28 with TRBJ2-1; D gene uncertain. The CDR3 is 13 amino acids. Germline V gene sequence: CDR1 MDHEN, CDR2 SYDVKM. The V and J ends lost 2 bases and 10 bases respectively, with 12 bases between them. CDR3 loop: CASSLVFPVEQFF. The CDR3 DNA follows: TGTGCCAGCAGTTTAGTTTTTCCGGTCGAGCAGTTCTTC.

The chain employs TRBV9 and TRBJ2-1; D possibly corresponds to TRBD2 (7 bases). Germline CDR1 is SGDLS and CDR2 is YYNGEE. V shed 3 bases and J shed 15 bases, with 13 bases lying between them. This CDR3 is built from 11 residues. The DNA of the CDR3 is TGTGCCAGCAGCGAGGGGGGGACTCTGTTCTTC. It specifies CASSEGGTLFF.

The rearrangement links TRBV28 to TRBJ2-5, with TRBD2 as a possible D gene (5 bases). Trimming stripped 6 bases from V and 1 base from J, with 15 bases between. The CDR3 is 15 residues long. Germline CDR1 is MDHEN and CDR2 is SYDVKM. Here the CDR3 reads CASSLPLLGQETQYF. The CDR3 DNA reads as TGTGCCAGCAGCCTCCCCCTACTAGGCCAAGAGACCCAGTACTTC.

The gene calls are TRBV15 and TRBJ2-2; TRBD2 might be the D (6 bases). This CDR3 contains 15 residues. CDR1 LNHNV and CDR2 YYDKDF come from the germline V gene (reference sequence). Trimming took 6 bases from V and 1 from J, leaving 12 bases between them. The CDR3 DNA reads as TGTGCCACCAGTCCGGGACTGATGAACACCGGGGAGCTGTTTTTT. Protein product: CATSPGLMNTGELFF.

The rearrangement links TRBV27 to TRBJ2-7, with TRBD2 identical over 7 bases. After removal of 3 bases from V and 0 bases from J, the junction contained 5 bases not matched to a gene. This CDR3 comprises 15 residues. CDR1 MNHEY and CDR2 SMNVEV come from the germline V gene (reference sequence). The CDR3 loop reads CASSLGRGGSYEQYF. The CDR3 nucleotides read TGTGCCAGCAGTTTGGGTCGCGGGGGCTCCTACGAGCAGTACTTC.

This chain uses TRBV6-5 with TRBJ2-7; 7 bases fit TRBD1. Looked up from germline, CDR1 is MNHEY and CDR2 is SVGAGI. J was trimmed by 1 base and V by 6 bases; bases with no gene match: 6. This CDR3 is built from 14 residues. The CDR3 here is CASRRTGQSYEQYF. In DNA form, the CDR3 reads TGTGCCAGCAGGAGGACGGGACAGTCCTACGAGCAGTACTTC.

This clone occurred once. One end of the junction fails to match germline, which may point to a read error. V is TRBV7-7 and J is TRBJ2-2; TRBD1 agrees at 7 bases. The CDR3 spans 13 residues. CDR1 is SSHAT, CDR2 FNYEAQ, per germline (reference sequence). CDR3 nucleotides: TGTGCTAGCAGCTTCCCAGGGGGCGGGGAGCTGTTTTTT. Translation: CASSFPGGGELFF.

The genes are TRBV6-1 and TRBJ2-7; 11 nucleotides agree with TRBD2. V shed 0 bases, J shed 12 bases, and the junction held 7 bases outside the gene matches. CDR1 is MNHNS, CDR2 SASEGT, per germline. The CDR3 spans 14 residues. This chain's CDR3 is CASSEATIAGGRYF. CDR3 bases: TGTGCCAGCAGTGAAGCCACAATAGCGGGAGGGAGGTACTTC.